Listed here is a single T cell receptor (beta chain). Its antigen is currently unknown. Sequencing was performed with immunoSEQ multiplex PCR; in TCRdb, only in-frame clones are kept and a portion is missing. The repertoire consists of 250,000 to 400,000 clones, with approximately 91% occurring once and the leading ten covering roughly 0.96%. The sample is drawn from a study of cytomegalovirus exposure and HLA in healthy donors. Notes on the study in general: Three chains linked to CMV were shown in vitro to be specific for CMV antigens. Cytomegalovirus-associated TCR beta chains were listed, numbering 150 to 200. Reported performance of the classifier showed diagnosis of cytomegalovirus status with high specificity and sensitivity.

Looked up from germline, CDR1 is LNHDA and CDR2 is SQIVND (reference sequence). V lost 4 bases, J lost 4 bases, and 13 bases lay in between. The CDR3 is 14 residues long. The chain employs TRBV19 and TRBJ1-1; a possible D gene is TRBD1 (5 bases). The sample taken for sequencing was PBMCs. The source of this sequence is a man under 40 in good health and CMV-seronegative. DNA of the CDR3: TGTGCCAGTAGTAAACTACAGGACCGCACTGAAGCTTTCTTT. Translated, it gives CASSKLQDRTEAFF.